This T cell receptor beta chain was recovered during a study of regulatory T cells in long-lasting Graves disease. General study points: Reduced TCR diversity was observed in persistent Graves' patients versus newly diagnosed patients.

Germline CDR1 and CDR2: SGHRS and YFSETQ. The CDR3 is made up of 16 amino acids. The V gene end was trimmed by 0 bases and the J gene end by 4 bases; junction bases not matched to a gene: 7. This clonotype occurred a few times. What it binds is not known. In building TCR beta libraries, iRepertoire HTBI primers were used together with Arm-PCR of CDR3 regions. TCRdb redid the calling of the multiplex PCR reads with MiXCR, one entry per CDR3 protein. The sample yields hundreds of thousands of distinct CDR3 sequences, 15% to 20% seen once. Noted time point: newly diagnosed GD, antithyroid drugs for less than 3 months. From PBMCs, RNA was extracted and then used to make the TCR library. Another study also made use of these data, one on T cells in Graves' hyperthyroidism and ophthalmopathy.

Source: peripheral blood mononuclear cells (PBMCs), taken at new diagnosis, from a patient treated with antithyroid drugs. This clonotype originated in a woman in her twenties or thirties with Graves disease. This sequence joins TRBV5-1 and TRBJ2-4; 7 bases map to TRBD2. The CDR3 nucleotides read TGCGCCAGCAGCTTGGAATTAGGCGGGAGTAAAAACATTCAGTACTTC. Translation: CASSLELGGSKNIQYF. Filled out from reference TRBV5-1 and TRBJ2-4, the complete variable domain reads KAGVTQTPRYLIKTRGQQVTLSCSPISGHRSVSWYQQTPGQGLQFLFEYFSETQRNKGNFPGRFSGRQFSNSRSEMNVSTLELGDSALYLCASSLELGGSKNIQYFGAGTRLSVL.